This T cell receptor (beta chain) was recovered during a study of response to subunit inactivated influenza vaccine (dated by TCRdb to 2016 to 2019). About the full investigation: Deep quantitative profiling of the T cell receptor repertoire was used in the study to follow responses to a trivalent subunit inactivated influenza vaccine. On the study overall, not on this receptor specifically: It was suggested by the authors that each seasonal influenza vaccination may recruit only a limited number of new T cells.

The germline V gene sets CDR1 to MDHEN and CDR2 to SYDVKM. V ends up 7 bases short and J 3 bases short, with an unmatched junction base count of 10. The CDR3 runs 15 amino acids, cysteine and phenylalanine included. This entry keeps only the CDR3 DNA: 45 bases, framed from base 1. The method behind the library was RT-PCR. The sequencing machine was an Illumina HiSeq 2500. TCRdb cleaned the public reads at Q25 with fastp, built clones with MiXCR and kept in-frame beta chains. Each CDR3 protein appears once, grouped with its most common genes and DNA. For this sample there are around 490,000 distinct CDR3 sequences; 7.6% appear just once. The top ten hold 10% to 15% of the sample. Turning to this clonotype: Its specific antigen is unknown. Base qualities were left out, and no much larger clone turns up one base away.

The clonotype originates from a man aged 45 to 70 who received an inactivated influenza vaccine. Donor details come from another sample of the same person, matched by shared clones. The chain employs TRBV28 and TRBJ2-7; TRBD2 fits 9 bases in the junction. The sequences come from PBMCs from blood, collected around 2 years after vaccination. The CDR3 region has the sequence CASTAERGDLYEQYF. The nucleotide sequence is TGTGCCAGCACCGCCGAGCGGGGGGACCTCTACGAGCAGTACTTC.